These 20 T cell receptor beta chains came from one sample sequenced in a study of T cell changes during pregnancy in multiple sclerosis. The repertoire was sequenced with immunoSEQ multiplex PCR; TCRdb's copy has only in-frame clones and lacks some. The data show some 39,000 clones, about 88% seen once. Source: CD8+ T cells from peripheral blood mononuclear cells, taken in the first trimester of pregnancy. These receptors were obtained from a female donor with multiple sclerosis, enrolled in a pregnancy study.

The V and J genes are TRBV6-4 and TRBJ2-3; TRBD2 might be the D (6 bases). The germline V and J ends were trimmed by 1 base and 4 bases, with 9 bases remaining between them. The CDR3 runs 14 residues. Germline V gene data show CDR1 as MRHNA and CDR2 as SNTAGT. CDR3 sequence reads: CASSDWGDADTQYF. The CDR3 DNA is TGTGCCAGCAGTGACTGGGGGGACGCAGATACGCAGTATTTT.

J is TRBJ2-3 and V is TRBV19; 10 positions agree with TRBD2. Germline CDR1 is LNHDA and CDR2 is SQIVND (reference sequence). V was clipped by 0 bases and J by 7 bases; unmatched bases: 10. CDR3 length equals 17 residues. CDR3 nucleotide sequence: TGTGCCAGTAGTATAGAGGTACTAGCGGGACCCTCGAATACGCAGTATTTT. Translation: CASSIEVLAGPSNTQYF.

In this sample, this clone turned up once. V and J are TRBV7-9 and TRBJ1-1; TRBD1 matches at 10 bases. V shed 4 bases, J shed 5 bases, and the junction held 7 bases outside the gene matches. CDR3 length equals 15 residues. The germline V gene has CDR1 SEHNR and CDR2 FQNEAQ (reference sequence). The chain's CDR3 is CASSSNGQGGTEAFF. In DNA form, the CDR3 reads TGTGCCAGCAGCTCTAACGGACAGGGGGGAACTGAAGCTTTCTTT.

This sequence joins TRBV2 and TRBJ1-1, with D tentatively TRBD1 (5 bases). Germline-derived CDR1 and CDR2 are SNHLY and FYNNEI. The CDR3 loop spans 15 amino acids. V gave up 5 bases and J gave up 1 base, with 14 bases separating them. CDR3 sequence (DNA): TGTGCCAGCAGTTTATCAGGGTCAGGGAACACTGAAGCTTTCTTT. Its protein is CASSLSGSGNTEAFF.

In its sample, this clone was seen a few times. This chain joins TRBV29-1 and TRBJ1-1, with 10 nucleotides matching TRBD1. Germline-derived CDR1 and CDR2 are SQVTM and ANQGSEA. The CDR3 loop spans 14 amino acids. Unmatched junction bases numbered 5, after V lost 2 bases and J lost 5 bases. The CDR3 nucleotides read TGCAGCGTTGAAAGGAGGACAGGGGGGACTGAAGCTTTCTTT. As protein: CSVERRTGGTEAFF.

The genes are TRBV4-2 and TRBJ1-1; tentative D call: TRBD1 (5 bases). This CDR3 comprises 15 residues. Germline V gene lookup returns CDR1 LGHNA and CDR2 YNFKEQ. Trimming removed 2 bases at V and 3 bases at J, with 13 bases between. The CDR3, as DNA: TGTGCCAGCAGCCAACTGAGGCCGACAGACACTGAAGCTTTCTTT. Translation gives CASSQLRPTDTEAFF.

This clone showed up just once. The chain has TRBV4-3 and TRBJ2-2, with D tentatively TRBD1 (6 bases). CDR3 length: 14 amino acids. V lost 4 bases, J lost 7 bases, and 13 bases lay in between. From germline, CDR1 is LGHNA and CDR2 YSLEER. The chain's CDR3 is CASSRTGLSGELFF. The DNA of the CDR3 is TGCGCCAGCAGCCGTACAGGGTTAAGCGGGGAGCTGTTTTTT.

This chain links TRBV4-3 with TRBJ2-2, with D perhaps matching TRBD1 (7 bases). The V gene lost 3 bases and the J gene lost 4 bases, with 15 bases spanning the gap. The germline V gene has CDR1 LGHNA and CDR2 YSLEER. The CDR3 consists of 16 residues. The CDR3 sequence: CASSQGGQRVTGELFF. In nucleotides, the CDR3 is TGCGCCAGCAGCCAGGGGGGACAGCGAGTCACCGGGGAGCTGTTTTTT.

V gene TRBV6-4 combines with J gene TRBJ2-3; the match to TRBD2 covers 15 bases. This CDR3 has 16 amino acids. Germline V gives CDR1 MRHNA, CDR2 SNTAGT. Unmatched junction bases numbered 1, after V lost 2 bases and J lost 4 bases. The DNA of the CDR3 is TGTGCCAGCAGTGACGGACTAGCGGGGGGGCCAGATACGCAGTATTTT. It codes for CASSDGLAGGPDTQYF.

This clone has just one count. The chain links TRBV2 to TRBJ1-5; 9 bases are a match to TRBD1. The CDR3 is made up of 19 amino acids. Germline lookup yields CDR1 SNHLY and CDR2 FYNNEI. The ends lost 8 bases at V and 0 bases at J; junction bases unmatched: 17. As DNA, the CDR3 is TGTGCCAGCGGGGTCCCGGGAGGGACAGGGAGTTATAGCAATCAGCCCCAGCATTTT. Translating it yields CASGVPGGTGSYSNQPQHF.

This chain links TRBV7-9 with TRBJ2-7, with 8 bases identical to TRBD2. Trimming took 3 bases from V and 8 from J; bases not matched to a gene: 12. CDR1 SEHNR and CDR2 FQNEAQ come from the germline V gene (reference sequence). The CDR3 length is 15 residues. The DNA of the CDR3 is TGTGCCAGCAGCTTTATAGCGGGACCTCCTACGAAGCAGTACTTC. Residues: CASSFIAGPPTKQYF.

The V call is TRBV27, the J call TRBJ1-2; TRBD1 matches 9 bases. Germline values: CDR1 MNHEY, CDR2 SMNVEV (reference sequence). This CDR3 is 15 amino acids long. Unmatched junction bases numbered 7, after V lost 2 bases and J lost 6 bases. The CDR3 DNA reads TGTGCCAGCAGTTTAGTGGGGGGGACAGGGAATGGCTACACCTTC. Protein: CASSLVGGTGNGYTF.

The chain recombines TRBV29-1 with TRBJ1-1, with TRBD1 matching 8 bases. Per germline, CDR1 SQVTM and CDR2 ANQGSEA. V lost 4 bases to trimming and J lost 4 bases; unmatched junction nucleotides: 2. This CDR3 is built from 12 residues. The CDR3 protein is CSVAQGATEAFF. CDR3 sequence (DNA): TGCAGCGTTGCCCAGGGGGCCACTGAAGCTTTCTTT.

The chain recombines TRBV4-2 with TRBJ2-2, with 8 bases identical to TRBD2. Germline CDR1 and CDR2: LGHNA and YNFKEQ. The CDR3 has 14 amino acids. Trimming at V came to 6 bases and at J to 7 bases, leaving 7 bases not matched to a gene. The CDR3 loop reads CASSPGRGVGELFF. DNA of the CDR3: TGTGCCAGCAGTCCTGGGCGGGGGGTCGGGGAGCTGTTTTTT.

This chain joins TRBV5-4 and TRBJ2-7; the match to TRBD1 covers 9 bases. V trimming: 4 bases; J trimming: 2 bases; junction bases outside the gene matches: 4. Germline values: CDR1 SGHNT, CDR2 YYREEE (reference sequence). The CDR3 sequence is 14 residues long. The CDR3 reads CASSPDRGAYEQYF. In DNA form, the CDR3 reads TGTGCCAGCAGCCCCGACAGGGGGGCCTACGAGCAGTACTTC.

V gene TRBV13 combines with J gene TRBJ2-7; 10 bases are a match to TRBD2. The CDR3 extends over 15 amino acids. Per the germline V gene, CDR1 is PRHDT and CDR2 is FYEKMQ (reference sequence). V was clipped by 5 bases and J by 2 bases; unmatched bases: 6. CDR3 coding DNA: TGTGCCAGCAGCGCCTCGCTAGCGGGGGCCTACGAGCAGTACTTC. Encoded protein: CASSASLAGAYEQYF.

V gene TRBV27 combines with J gene TRBJ2-1; 8 bases are a match to TRBD1. Germline V gene lookup returns CDR1 MNHEY and CDR2 SMNVEV (reference sequence). The CDR3 is made up of 12 amino acids. J lost 9 bases, V lost 10 bases, and 8 bases had no gene match. CDR3 region: CAITTGAGEQFF. CDR3 sequence (DNA): TGTGCCATCACGACAGGGGCTGGTGAGCAGTTCTTC.

The chain recombines TRBV7-9 with TRBJ2-3; D gene ambiguous. There are 15 residues in the CDR3. The germline V gene encodes CDR1 SEHNR and CDR2 FQNEAQ (reference sequence). V dropped 5 bases and J dropped 2 bases, with 14 bases sitting between them. The CDR3 is CASSPKSFPTDTQYF. The CDR3 DNA sequence: TGTGCCAGCAGCCCTAAGTCCTTCCCCACAGATACGCAGTATTTT. Filled out from reference TRBV7-9 and TRBJ2-3, the complete variable domain reads DTGVSQNPRHKITKRGQNVTFRCDPISEHNRLYWYRQTLGQGPEFLTYFQNEAQLEKSRLLSDRFSAERPKGSFSTLEIQRTEQGDSAMYLCASSPKSFPTDTQYFGPGTRLTVL.

The V and J genes are TRBV9 and TRBJ2-2; possible D gene TRBD1, 6 bases. The germline V and J ends were trimmed by 4 bases and 2 bases, with 18 bases remaining between them. CDR1 and CDR2 from the germline V gene are SGDLS and YYNGEE. This CDR3 is built from 17 residues. The CDR3 here is CASSLPFGTQNTGELFF. In DNA, the CDR3 is TGTGCCAGCAGCCTACCGTTCGGGACACAAAACACCGGGGAGCTGTTTTTT.

The chain couples TRBV6-6 to TRBJ1-1; D gene unclear. From germline, CDR1 is MNHNY and CDR2 SVGAGI (reference sequence). Between the trimmed V and J ends, which lost 5 bases and 2 bases, there was a span of 9 bases. The CDR3 sequence is 13 residues long. The CDR3 reads CASSDEANTEAFF. The CDR3 region has the DNA TGTGCCAGCAGTGATGAGGCTAACACTGAAGCTTTCTTT.